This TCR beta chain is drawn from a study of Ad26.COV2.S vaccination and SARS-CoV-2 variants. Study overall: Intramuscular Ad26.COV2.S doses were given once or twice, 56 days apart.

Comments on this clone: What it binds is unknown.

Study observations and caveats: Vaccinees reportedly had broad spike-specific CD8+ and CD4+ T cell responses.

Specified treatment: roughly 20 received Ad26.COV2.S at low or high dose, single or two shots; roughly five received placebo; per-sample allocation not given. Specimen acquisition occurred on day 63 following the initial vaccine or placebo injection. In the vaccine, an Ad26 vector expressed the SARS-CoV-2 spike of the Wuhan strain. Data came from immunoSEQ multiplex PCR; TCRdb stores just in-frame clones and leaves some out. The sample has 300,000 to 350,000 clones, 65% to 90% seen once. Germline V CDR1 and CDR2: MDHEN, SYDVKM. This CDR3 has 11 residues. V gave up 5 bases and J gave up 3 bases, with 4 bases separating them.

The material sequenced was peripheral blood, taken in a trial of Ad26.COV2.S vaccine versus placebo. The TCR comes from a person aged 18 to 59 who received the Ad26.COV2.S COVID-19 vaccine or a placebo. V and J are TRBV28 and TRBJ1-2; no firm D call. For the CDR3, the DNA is TGTGCCAGCAGTGCCTACTATGGCTACACCTTC. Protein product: CASSAYYGYTF.